The text below deals with one T cell receptor beta chain. Its antigen is currently unknown. Treatment: roughly ten-day PBMC culture with coronavirus spike peptide pools or control peptides (ViraFEST assay). TCR sequencing followed the expansion of antigen-specific T cells with peptide pools in ViraFEST. At the Johns Hopkins FTIC core, DNA taken from cultured CD4+ T cells was sequenced by way of the Oncomine TCR Beta short-read assay. A single record per CDR3 protein comes from TCRdb applying MiXCR to the PCR reads. Of about 26,000 distinct CDR3 sequences in the sample, approximately 50% were seen once. Germline V gives CDR1 SGHNT, CDR2 YENEEA. V was shortened by 4 bases and J by 5 bases, with 14 bases between the two germline ends. This CDR3 region has 14 residues. This record comes from a study of vaccination and CD4 T cells after COVID-19. Study-level information: Stimulation of cells relied on overlapping spike peptides derived from SARS-CoV-2, HCoV-NL63, HCoV-OC43 and HCoV-229E. Study conclusions and caveats: A nonsignificant median increase from about 20 to 38 SARS-CoV-2-reactive clonotypes was observed.

The source material was CD4+ T cells from blood, cultured in vitro, sampled before SARS-CoV-2 vaccination. The V gene is TRBV11-3, the J gene TRBJ2-5, with a possible D match to TRBD2 (6 bases). The receptor's source is a human donor who received a COVID-19 vaccine. CDR3 DNA: TGTGCCAGCAGCTCAGGGAGGTCAGGGGAGACCCAGTACTTC. Translated: CASSSGRSGETQYF.